The present TCR beta chain was sequenced within a study of blood T cell repertoires in COVID-19 (dated by TCRdb to the early 2020s). Regarding the complete study: Samples covering the acute and convalescent phases of COVID-19 were provided by collaborators in the United States, Italy and Spain. The material from the prospective study consisted of cDNA or gDNA derived from T cells, B-cell-depleted T cells, or PBMCs. Subjects who had been exposed to COVID-19, were actively infected with it, or had recovered from it provided the deeply sampled blood TCRbeta repertoires that made up the dataset. The repertoires were released in a freely available public database meant as a resource for research on the immune response to SARS-CoV-2. The samples were drawn from the first 160 participants of the ongoing ImmuneRACE study and from 1,254 subjects provided by 6 global collaborators. A de-identified subject ID, COVID-19 status, age in years and sex were almost always included in the sample metadata. Where HLA class I and class II types were available, the types were taken from metadata supplied by the sample provider, not from assay-based typing. Results the study describes overall, beyond this receptor: Clinical and demographic metadata were provided uncurated, with the amount varying by source and participant.

Cut back by 4 bases and 7 bases, the V and J ends lie 13 bases apart. Sequences SNHLY (CDR1) and FYNNEI (CDR2) are obtained from the germline V gene. From the cysteine through the phenylalanine, the CDR3 covers 14 amino acids. Kept here is only the CDR3 DNA, which spans 42 bases and is read in frame from base 1. In its sample, this clone was seen once. Its target antigen remains unknown. No base quality values were provided; no much bigger clone lies one nucleotide off. Participants in the prospective study were enrolled through a virtual design, were aged roughly 18 to 100 years, and lived in about two dozen United States geographic areas. In the prospective study, cohorts were assigned on the basis of participant-reported clinical history obtained from a screening survey and a study questionnaire. For ImmuneRACE Cohort 3, a participant was defined as recovered based on two consecutive negative NP/OP PCR tests, clearance by a healthcare professional, or resolution of symptoms. Each participant in the prospective study had whole blood, serum and a nasopharyngeal or oropharyngeal swab collected by mobile phlebotomists. Participants in the prospective study had the option to provide additional blood draws and questionnaires over a roughly 2-month period. Before DNA extraction, blood samples from the prospective study were shipped at room temperature or frozen.

TCRbeta CDR3 regions were amplified from genomic DNA by means of the immunoSEQ Assay, a bias-controlled multiplex PCR. The paper's processing steps were these. The number of nucleated cells in each sample was estimated from the amplification of reference gene primers within the assay. Sequence reads were collapsed and filtered to measure the absolute abundance of every unique TCRbeta CDR3 rearrangement. For each sample, productive Simpson clonality was calculated as the square root of Simpson's diversity index across productive rearrangements. Held by TCRdb, this immuneACCESS table contains in-frame sequences only and omits some clones. Under half of the omission traces to an unresolved V gene where checked; the cause of the rest is unknown. V, J and clone size are those of that table, while D and trimming were read from the DNA. For this sample the table gives 200,000 to 250,000 clones, of which around nine tenths were detected only once. The ten largest clones capture roughly a tenth of the sample.

Material for sequencing was PBMCs or T cells enriched from blood (not recorded which). The clonotype originates from a man aged 30 to 45 who had recovered from COVID-19. This chain is built from TRBV2 and TRBJ1-4; a weak D assignment points to TRBD1 (6 bases agree). In nucleotides, the sequence is TGTGCCAGCAGTGTGTTCGGGGGGCGTGAAAAACTGTTTTTT. The encoded protein is CASSVFGGREKLFF. Here the CDR3 is joined to the reference TRBV2 and TRBJ1-4 genes, and the full variable domain is: EPEVTQTPSHQVTQMGQEVILRCVPISNHLYFYWYRQILGQKVEFLVSFYNNEISEKSEIFDDQFSVERPDGSNFTLKIRSTKLEDSAMYFCASSVFGGREKLFFGSGTQLSVL.